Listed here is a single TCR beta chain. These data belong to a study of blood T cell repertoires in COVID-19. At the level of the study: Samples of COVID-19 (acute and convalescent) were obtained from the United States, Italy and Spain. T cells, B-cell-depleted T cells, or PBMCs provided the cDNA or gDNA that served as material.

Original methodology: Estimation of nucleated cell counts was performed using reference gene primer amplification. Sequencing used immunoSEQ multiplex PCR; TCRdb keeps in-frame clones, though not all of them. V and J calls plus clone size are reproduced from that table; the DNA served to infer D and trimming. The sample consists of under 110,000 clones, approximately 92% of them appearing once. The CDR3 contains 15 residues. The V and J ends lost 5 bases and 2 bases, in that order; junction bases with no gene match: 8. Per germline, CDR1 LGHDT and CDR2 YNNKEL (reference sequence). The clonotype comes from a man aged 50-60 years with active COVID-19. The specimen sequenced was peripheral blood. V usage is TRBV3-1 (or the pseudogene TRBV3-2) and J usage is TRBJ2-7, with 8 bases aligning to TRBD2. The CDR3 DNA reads TGTGCCAGCAGCGCGACTAGCGCCATTCCCTACGAGCAGTACTTC. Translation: CASSATSAIPYEQYF.